This record concerns one T cell receptor beta chain sequence. Primers included in the PCR were 60 Vbeta and 13 Jbeta primers. Profiled with immunoSEQ multiplex PCR; TCRdb holds only in-frame clones, not every one. In all, the sample yields over 100,000 clones. This sample was taken from a study of cytomegalovirus exposure and HLA in healthy donors. Germline V lookup: CDR1 MNHNS, CDR2 SASEGT. The CDR3 spans 15 residues. The V gene end was trimmed by 1 base and the J gene end by 1 base; junction bases not matched to a gene: 2. Whereas donors were nominally healthy upon sampling, unrecorded immune exposures were probable.

The sequencing sample was made of PBMCs. The TCR comes from a woman aged 40-49 years in good health and CMV-seropositive. The rearrangement joins TRBV6-1 to TRBJ2-3, with 7 bases identical to TRBD1. The CDR3 sequence: CASSEGGTGTDTQYF. The CDR3 DNA reads as TGTGCCAGCAGTGAAGGGGGGACAGGCACAGATACGCAGTATTTT.